This passage covers 24 T cell receptor beta chains from one sample sequenced in a study of T-cell reconstitution after alpha-beta-depleted transplantation in children listed by TCRdb under 2016. The library was generated by PCR. The instrument given in TCRdb is Illumina HiSeq 2500. TCR libraries were prepared with molecular barcoding, using unique molecular identifiers to normalize TCRbeta repertoire quantification. In-frame beta chains were kept once TCRdb had trimmed the public reads at Q25 with fastp and called clones with MiXCR. Every entry covers one CDR3 protein and lists the most common genes and DNA from its rows. Present in this sample are around 250,000 distinct CDR3 sequences, more than 8% of which were seen just once. Of the sample, roughly a tenth falls within the top ten clones. Sequenced here: PBMCs from the stem cell graft donor, sampled from the stem cell graft. The receptors were gathered from a human donor who donated a stem cell graft to a child with SCID.

This clonotype was seen a few times. This chain connects TRBV2 to TRBJ2-3; perhaps D is TRBD1 or TRBD2 (6 bases each). Trimming cost V 6 bases and J 2 bases, with 12 bases left between them. The CDR3 has 14 residues. Germline V gene data show CDR1 as SNHLY and CDR2 as FYNNEI. Here the CDR3 DNA reads TGTGCCAGCAGGGCAGGGGAGGTCACAGATACGCAGTATTTT. Translating gives CASRAGEVTDTQYF.

The V call is TRBV5-1, the J call TRBJ2-7; possible D gene TRBD1, 5 bases. Germline loops: CDR1 SGHRS, CDR2 YFSETQ. There are 14 residues in the CDR3. Trimming left V 4 bases short and J 2 bases short, with 13 bases between. Here the CDR3 reads CASSKTETPYEQYF. The CDR3 region has the DNA TGCGCCAGCAGCAAGACAGAGACCCCCTACGAGCAGTACTTC.

The chain couples TRBV9 to TRBJ2-7; D is unresolved. Trimming pared 0 bases from V and 0 bases from J, leaving 10 bases between. CDR3 size: 15 residues. CDR1 and CDR2 (germline): SGDLS, YYNGEE. The CDR3 reads CASSVAPQPSYEQYF. The CDR3 nucleotides are TGTGCCAGCAGCGTAGCTCCACAGCCCTCCTACGAGCAGTACTTC.

The DNA for the CDR3 is TGTGCCAGCAGTTCGCAACAGGGGGCTGGGGGTGAAAAACTGTTTTTT. As protein: CASSSQQGAGGEKLFF. The rearrangement joins TRBV12-3 or TRBV12-4 to TRBJ1-4; 9 positions match TRBD1. This CDR3 region has 16 residues. With V trimmed by 4 bases and J by 7 bases, 10 bases remained unmatched.

The J gene is TRBJ2-7, the V gene TRBV7-6, with 8 bases that match TRBD1. Germline V CDR1 and CDR2: SGHVS, FNYEAQ. The V and J ends lost 5 bases and 7 bases, in that order; junction bases with no gene match: 7. This CDR3 spans 13 amino acids. The CDR3 loop is CASSTDRVWEQYF. The CDR3 DNA is TGTGCCAGCAGCACGGACAGGGTATGGGAGCAGTACTTC.

This clonotype was picked up many times. The CDR3 protein is CSAQRGLRATNQPQHF. The CDR3 nucleotides are TGCAGTGCCCAGCGGGGCTTGAGGGCAACAAATCAGCCCCAGCATTTT. This chain joins TRBV20-1 and TRBJ1-5, with D possibly TRBD1 on 5 matching bases. Germline V gene sequence: CDR1 DFQATT, CDR2 SNEGSKA (reference sequence). Trimming pared 6 bases from V and 4 bases from J, leaving 22 bases between. This CDR3 has 16 residues.

This clonotype was counted only a few times. V gene TRBV2 combines with J gene TRBJ1-2; D perhaps matches TRBD1 (5 bases). CDR3 length: 14 residues. V lost 6 bases and J lost 0, with 11 bases in between. From germline, CDR1 is SNHLY and CDR2 FYNNEI. Here the CDR3 DNA reads TGTGCCAGCAGCGGGGGGAGGGCTAACTATGGCTACACCTTC. This sequence encodes CASSGGRANYGYTF.

This clonotype was observed many times. V and J are TRBV7-9 and TRBJ1-2; the D gene is possibly TRBD1 (6 bases). Germline values: CDR1 SEHNR, CDR2 FQNEAQ (reference sequence). The CDR3 extends over 17 amino acids. V was shortened by 1 base and J by 4 bases, with 19 bases between the two germline ends. The CDR3 DNA is TGTGCCAGCAGCTTAGATCGGGCGGACAGTTTAATCTATGGCTACACCTTC. Protein product: CASSLDRADSLIYGYTF. The complete variable domain, with remaining parts taken from reference TRBV7-9 and TRBJ1-2, reads DTGVSQNPRHKITKRGQNVTFRCDPISEHNRLYWYRQTLGQGPEFLTYFQNEAQLEKSRLLSDRFSAERPKGSFSTLEIQRTEQGDSAMYLCASSLDRADSLIYGYTFGSGTRLTVV.

This clonotype occurred a few times. The chain combines TRBV5-4 with TRBJ2-3; 7 nucleotides align to TRBD2. In germline, CDR1 is SGHNT, CDR2 YYREEE (reference sequence). J gave up 4 bases and V 4 bases, and 15 bases lay outside the gene matches. The CDR3 has 17 residues. CDR3 nucleotide sequence: TGTGCCAGCAGCCGAACTCTGCCGGGGGGTTTGCCAGATACGCAGTATTTT. It is translated as CASSRTLPGGLPDTQYF.

In this sample, this clonotype turned up a few times. The CDR3 here is CASSQGGTQYF. CDR3 bases: TGTGCCAGCAGCCAAGGAGGGACCCAGTACTTC. The chain carries TRBV3-1 and TRBJ2-5; D is uncertain. V was clipped by 1 base and J by 7 bases, with 4 bases between them. Germline V gene sequence: CDR1 LGHDT, CDR2 YNNKEL (reference sequence). The CDR3 loop spans 11 amino acids.

This clonotype was seen at least ten times. This rearrangement joins TRBV9 to TRBJ2-5; 9 nucleotides match TRBD2. From germline, CDR1 is SGDLS and CDR2 YYNGEE. J gave up 5 bases and V 0 bases, and 5 bases lay outside the gene matches. The CDR3 is 15 amino acids. In DNA form, the CDR3 reads TGTGCCAGCAGCGTAGTCGCGGGGGGGCGTGAGACCCAGTACTTC. This codes for CASSVVAGGRETQYF. The variable domain in full, completed from reference TRBV9 and TRBJ2-5, reads DSGVTQTPKHLITATGQRVTLRCSPRSGDLSVYWYQQSLDQGLQFLIQYYNGEERAKGNILERFSAQQFPDLHSELNLSSLELGDSALYFCASSVVAGGRETQYFGPGTRLLVL.

Ten or more counts support this clonotype. The chain joins TRBV21-1 to TRBJ2-3; the table's TRBD1 call for D was not verified on the DNA. TRBV21-1 is termed a pseudogene. There are 11 residues in the CDR3. The CDR3 DNA reads as TGTGCCAGCAGCAACCCCCCTACGCAGTATTTT. Residues: CASSNPPTQYF.

This chain joins TRBV20-1 and TRBJ1-3; D ambiguous. The V gene's germline CDR1 is DFQATT and CDR2 SNEGSKA (reference sequence). Deletions cut 2 bases from V and 2 bases from J, with 7 bases between. The CDR3 has 13 residues. CDR3 protein: CSARFQTGNTIYF. CDR3 DNA: TGCAGTGCTAGATTCCAGACTGGAAACACCATATATTTT.

The genes are TRBV25-1 and TRBJ1-2; possible D gene TRBD1, 6 bases. V was shortened by 6 bases and J by 1 base, with 9 bases between the two germline ends. CDR1 and CDR2 (germline): MGHDK, SYGVNS. This CDR3 contains 13 residues. CDR3 sequence: CASRRGLNYGYTF. In DNA form, the CDR3 reads TGTGCCAGCAGGCGGGGGCTTAACTATGGCTACACCTTC.

J is TRBJ1-4 and V is TRBV12-3 or TRBV12-4; possible D gene TRBD1, 6 bases. The CDR3 is 12 residues long. With 6 bases removed from V and 15 bases from J, the gap between germline ends came to 17 bases. The CDR3 DNA sequence: TGTGCCAGCAGAGCCGGGACAAGTAAAATGTTTTTT. Translated, it gives CASRAGTSKMFF.

In this sample, this clonotype turned up many times. The chain uses TRBV5-1 and TRBJ2-7, with D maybe TRBD2 (6 bases). V lost 3 bases, J lost 3 bases, and 10 bases lay in between. CDR1 SGHRS and CDR2 YFSETQ come from the germline V gene. The CDR3 length is 13 residues. The CDR3 DNA sequence: TGCGCCAGCAGCTCGGACGGGAGCTACGAGCAGTACTTC. Protein product: CASSSDGSYEQYF.

This clonotype is deemed medium-sized. CDR3 coding DNA: TGTGCCATCAGTGAGTCTCACAGGGAGTGGCAGCCCCAGCATTTT. Translation: CAISESHREWQPQHF. The chain has TRBV10-3 and TRBJ1-5, with TRBD1 as a possible D gene (6 bases). Per germline, CDR1 ENHRY and CDR2 SYGVKD. There are 15 residues in the CDR3. V was clipped by 0 bases and J by 7 bases, with 13 bases between them.

This clonotype was detected a few times. This chain connects TRBV27 to TRBJ2-2; 7 nucleotides align to TRBD2. With V trimmed by 4 bases and J by 4 bases, 3 bases remained unmatched. Per germline, CDR1 MNHEY and CDR2 SMNVEV (reference sequence). This CDR3 has 14 residues. CDR3 sequence (DNA): TGTGCCAGCAGTTGGGGGGGGTCCACCGGGGAGCTGTTTTTT. Protein sequence: CASSWGGSTGELFF.

This clonotype was seen a handful of times. This chain uses TRBV27 with TRBJ1-5, with D uncertain. V was clipped by 4 bases and J by 5 bases, with 9 bases between them. Per the germline V gene, CDR1 is MNHEY and CDR2 is SMNVEV (reference sequence). The CDR3 totals 13 residues. In DNA, the CDR3 is TGTGCCAGCAGTTGGACCAGTTATCAGCCCCAGCATTTT. The encoded protein is CASSWTSYQPQHF.

This clonotype was observed at least ten times. V usage is TRBV12-3 or TRBV12-4 and J usage is TRBJ1-1; 7 positions agree with TRBD1. The junction had 5 bases not matched to a gene; V was cut back by 7 bases and J by 0 bases. This CDR3 region has 14 residues. CDR3 coding DNA: TGTGCCAGCAAACGGGGACAGATGAACACTGAAGCTTTCTTT. Its translation: CASKRGQMNTEAFF.

This clonotype came up once. The CDR3 sequence is CASSPKWADPYEQYF. The CDR3 nucleotides read TGTGCCAGCTCACCCAAATGGGCGGACCCTTACGAGCAGTACTTC. This sequence joins TRBV18 and TRBJ2-7; D call uncertain. The ends were cut back, 3 bases at V and 4 bases at J, with 16 bases in the middle. The germline gives CDR1 KGHSH, CDR2 LQKENI. The CDR3 covers 15 residues.

The sample holds a few counts of this clonotype. This chain links TRBV5-1 with TRBJ2-2, with 8 bases aligning to TRBD2. The germline gives CDR1 SGHRS, CDR2 YFSETQ. The CDR3 runs to 16 residues. With 4 bases clipped from V and 0 bases from J, the junction kept 5 bases outside the gene matches. CDR3 loop: CASSPVAGPNTGELFF. DNA of the CDR3: TGCGCCAGCAGCCCCGTAGCGGGGCCGAACACCGGGGAGCTGTTTTTT.

The chain uses TRBV18 and TRBJ2-7; the D gene is possibly TRBD1 (6 bases). This CDR3 is built from 16 residues. CDR1 and CDR2 (germline): KGHSH, LQKENI. V dropped 1 base and J dropped 2 bases, with 15 bases sitting between them. CDR3: CASSPRGGGSTYEQYF. The CDR3 nucleotides read TGTGCCAGCTCACCACGAGGGGGTGGGTCGACCTACGAGCAGTACTTC.

This clonotype was counted between two and nine times. This sequence joins TRBV27 and TRBJ1-2, with a weak D call TRBD1 (5 bases). Germline V lookup: CDR1 MNHEY, CDR2 SMNVEV (reference sequence). The CDR3 is 12 amino acids. The V end lost 6 bases, the J end lost 8 bases, and 13 bases lay between the germline ends. CDR3 DNA: TGTGCCAGCAGAACGGGGGGTCTCGGCTACACCTTC. Translated, it gives CASRTGGLGYTF.